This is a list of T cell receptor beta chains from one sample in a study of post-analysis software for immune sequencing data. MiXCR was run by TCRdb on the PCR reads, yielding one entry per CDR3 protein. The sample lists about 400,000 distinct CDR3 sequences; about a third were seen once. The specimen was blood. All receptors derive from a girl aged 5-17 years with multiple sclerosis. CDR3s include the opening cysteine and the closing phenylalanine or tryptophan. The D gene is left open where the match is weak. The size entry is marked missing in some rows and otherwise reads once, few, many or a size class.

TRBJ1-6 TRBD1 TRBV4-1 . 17 CASRRTGERSSNSPLHF TGCGCCAGCAGACGGACAGGGGAGCGCTCTAGCAATTCACCCCTCCACTTT
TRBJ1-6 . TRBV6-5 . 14 CASSYQGRSSPLHF TGTGCCAGCAGTTACCAGGGTAGGAGTTCACCCCTCCACTTT
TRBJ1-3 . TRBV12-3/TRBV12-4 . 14 CASSLVGLRNTIYF TGTGCCAGCAGTTTAGTGGGATTGAGAAACACCATATATTTT
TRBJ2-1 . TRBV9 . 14 CASSVGGDSNEQFF TGTGCCAGCAGCGTAGGAGGGGACTCCAATGAGCAGTTCTTC
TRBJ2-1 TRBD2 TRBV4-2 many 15 CASSPGLAGTNEQFF TGTGCCAGCAGCCCCGGACTAGCGGGGACCAATGAGCAGTTCTTC
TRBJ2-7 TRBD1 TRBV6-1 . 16 CASSEGPGGRTYEQYF TGTGCCAGCAGTGAAGGGCCAGGGGGAAGAACCTACGAGCAGTACTTC
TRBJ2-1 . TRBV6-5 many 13 CASSYDLGDWQFF TGTGCCAGCAGTTACGATCTCGGGGACTGGCAGTTCTTC
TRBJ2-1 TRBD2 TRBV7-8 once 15 CASRILAGGYNEQFF TGTGCCAGCAGAATACTAGCGGGTGGCTACAATGAGCAGTTCTTC
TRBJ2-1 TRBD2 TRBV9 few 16 CASSTRTSGGNNEQFF TGTGCCAGCAGCACCCGGACTAGCGGGGGCAACAATGAGCAGTTCTTC
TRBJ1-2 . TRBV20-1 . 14 CSAREIDNYYGYTF TGCAGTGCTAGAGAGATCGACAACTACTATGGCTACACCTTC
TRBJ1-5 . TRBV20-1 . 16 CSARDLLAASNQPQHF TGCAGTGCTAGAGATCTGCTGGCGGCGAGCAATCAGCCCCAGCATTTT
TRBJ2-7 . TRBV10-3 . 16 CAISERLGTGSYEQYF TGTGCCATCAGTGAGAGGTTAGGGACGGGGTCCTACGAGCAGTACTTC
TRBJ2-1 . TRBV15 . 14 CATRALTGCSEQFF TGTGCCACCCGGGCCCTAACAGGGTGCAGTGAGCAGTTCTTC
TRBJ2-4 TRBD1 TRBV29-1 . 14 CSVEDGDRGTIQYF TGCAGCGTTGAAGATGGGGACAGGGGAACCATTCAGTACTTC
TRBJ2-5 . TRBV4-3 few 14 CASSQEHDQGTQYF TGCGCCAGCAGCCAAGAACATGACCAAGGGACCCAGTACTTC
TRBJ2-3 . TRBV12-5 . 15 CASGFGRGSTDTQYF TGTGCTAGTGGTTTTGGGCGGGGAAGCACAGATACGCAGTATTTT
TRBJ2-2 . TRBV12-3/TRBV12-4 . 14 CASSYTGYTGELFF TGTGCCAGCAGTTATACAGGGTACACCGGGGAGCTGTTTTTT
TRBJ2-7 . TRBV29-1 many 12 CSVAGSSYEQYF TGCAGCGTTGCAGGGAGCTCCTACGAGCAGTACTTC
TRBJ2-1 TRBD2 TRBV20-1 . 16 CSARDGSGGADPEQFF TGCAGTGCTAGAGATGGGAGCGGGGGGGCCGATCCCGAGCAGTTCTTC
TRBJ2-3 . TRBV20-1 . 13 CSAPEASTDTQYF TGCAGTGCCCCGGAGGCCAGCACAGATACGCAGTATTTT
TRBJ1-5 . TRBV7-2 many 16 CASSLDYRGGGQPQHF TGTGCCAGCAGCTTAGACTACCGGGGCGGAGGTCAGCCCCAGCATTTT
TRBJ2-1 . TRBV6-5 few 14 CASSRLDRANEQFF TGTGCCAGCAGTCGTCTGGACCGGGCGAATGAGCAGTTCTTC
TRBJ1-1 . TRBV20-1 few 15 CSAPQAIRARTEAFF TGCAGTGCTCCCCAAGCGATCAGGGCAAGGACTGAAGCTTTCTTT
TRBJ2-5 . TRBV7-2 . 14 CASSPSGFLGTQYF TGTGCCAGCAGTCCCTCGGGGTTCTTGGGGACCCAGTACTTC
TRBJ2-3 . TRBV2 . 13 CASSEQFTDTQYF TGTGCCAGCAGTGAACAGTTCACAGATACGCAGTATTTT
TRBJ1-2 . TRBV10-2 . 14 CASTPSGAGSGYTF TGCGCCAGCACCCCTTCGGGGGCAGGGAGTGGCTACACCTTC
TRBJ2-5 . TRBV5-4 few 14 CASSPDKGAETQYF TGTGCCAGCAGCCCCGACAAGGGTGCAGAGACCCAGTACTTC
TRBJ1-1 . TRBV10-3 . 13 CATSGGGGAEAFF TGTGCCACCTCAGGCGGAGGAGGGGCTGAAGCTTTCTTT
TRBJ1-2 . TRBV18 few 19 CASSPITGGLQGLRQGYTF TGTGCCAGCTCACCAATTACTGGGGGACTACAGGGTCTACGGCAGGGCTACACCTTC
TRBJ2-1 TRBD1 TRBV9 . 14 CASSAPGQYNEQFF TGTGCCAGCAGCGCTCCGGGACAGTACAATGAGCAGTTCTTC
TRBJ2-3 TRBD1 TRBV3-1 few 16 CASSPRDRFFTDTQYF TGTGCCAGCAGCCCCCGGGACAGATTTTTCACAGATACGCAGTATTTT
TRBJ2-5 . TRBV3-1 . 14 CASSLGPTGVGQYF TGTGCCAGCAGCCTTGGCCCTACGGGAGTCGGGCAGTACTTC
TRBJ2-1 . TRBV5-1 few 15 CASSLAEGEGYEQFF TGCGCCAGCAGCTTGGCCGAGGGAGAGGGCTATGAGCAGTTCTTC
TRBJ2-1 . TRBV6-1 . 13 CAIQDVLYNEQFF TGTGCCATCCAGGATGTCCTATACAATGAGCAGTTCTTC
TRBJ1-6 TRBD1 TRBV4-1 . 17 CASSPGTGASYNSPLHF TGCGCCAGCAGTCCCGGGACAGGGGCATCCTATAATTCACCCCTCCACTTT
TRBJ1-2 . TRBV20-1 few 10 CSAWIDGYTF TGCAGTGCCTGGATCGATGGCTACACCTTC
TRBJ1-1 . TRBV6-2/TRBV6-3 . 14 CASSYSNYYTEAFF TGTGCCAGCAGTTACTCGAATTACTACACTGAAGCTTTCTTT
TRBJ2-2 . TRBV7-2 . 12 CASSLDHGELFF TGTGCCAGCAGCTTAGATCACGGGGAGCTGTTTTTT
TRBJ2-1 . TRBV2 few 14 CASNEGQAAGEQFF TGTGCCAGCAATGAAGGCCAGGCGGCGGGTGAGCAGTTCTTC
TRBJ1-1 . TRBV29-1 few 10 CSVVRVRAFF TGCAGCGTTGTCAGGGTACGAGCTTTCTTT
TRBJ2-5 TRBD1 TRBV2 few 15 CASSERDREGETQYF TGTGCCAGCAGTGAACGGGACAGGGAAGGAGAGACCCAGTACTTC
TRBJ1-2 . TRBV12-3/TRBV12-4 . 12 CASSLEFYGYTF TGTGCCAGCAGTTTAGAGTTCTATGGCTACACCTTC
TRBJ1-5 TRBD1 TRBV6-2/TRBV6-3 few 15 CASSPDREGVQPQHF TGTGCCAGCAGTCCGGACAGGGAAGGAGTACAGCCCCAGCATTTT
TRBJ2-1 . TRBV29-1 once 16 CSVRDIFGTAVSMQFF TGCAGCGTCCGGGACATTTTCGGGACTGCCGTCTCAATGCAGTTCTTC
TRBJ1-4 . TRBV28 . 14 CASSRAGANEKLFF TGTGCCAGCAGTCGGGCAGGGGCGAATGAAAAACTGTTTTTT
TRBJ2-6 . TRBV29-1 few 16 CSVSGTGSSGANVLTF TGCAGCGTCTCCGGGACGGGGAGCTCTGGGGCCAACGTCCTGACTTTC
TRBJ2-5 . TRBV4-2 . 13 CASSQVISETQYF TGTGCCAGCAGTCAAGTGATATCAGAGACCCAGTACTTC
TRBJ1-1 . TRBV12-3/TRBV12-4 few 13 CASSSTPNTEAFF TGTGCCAGCAGTTCGACCCCGAACACTGAAGCTTTCTTT